The T cell receptor beta chain described here comes from a study of cytomegalovirus exposure and HLA in healthy donors. In the PCR, 60 Vbeta and 13 Jbeta primers were used. Sequencing was performed with immunoSEQ multiplex PCR; in TCRdb, only in-frame clones are kept and a portion is missing. The repertoire shows 95,000 to 150,000 clones; the top ten hold under 3.5%. The CDR3 runs to 15 residues. The V gene end was trimmed by 4 bases and the J gene end by 4 bases; junction bases not matched to a gene: 5. CDR1 is MNHEY and CDR2 is SMNVEV in the germline V gene (reference sequence). The V gene is TRBV27, the J gene TRBJ2-1; TRBD2 matches at 9 bases. The sample comprised PBMCs. The origin of this receptor is a man younger than 45 in good health and CMV-seronegative. Written as DNA, the CDR3 is TGTGCCAGCAGTTCGCGACTAGCGGCTTACAATGAGCAGTTCTTC. It specifies CASSSRLAAYNEQFF.